Each of the 5 T cell receptor beta chains below was sequenced from the same sample in a study of shared T cell receptors in the human thymus. Assay: immunoSEQ multiplex PCR; the TCRdb copy retains only in-frame clones and omits some. Of 550,000 to 800,000 clones detected, approximately 85% appear once; the ten largest clones hold more than 0.008%. Another study also made use of these data, one on human thymus T cells.

Sequenced: thymocytes. The receptors were gathered from a girl under three years old with a congenital heart defect.

This clone appeared a single time. The chain employs TRBV28 and TRBJ1-1; TRBD1 is a possible D gene (5 bases). The CDR3 is made up of 12 amino acids. V was cut by 8 bases and J by 12 bases, with 19 bases left in between. Germline loops: CDR1 MDHEN, CDR2 SYDVKM. The CDR3 region is CASRSPRERTFF. CDR3 nucleotide sequence: TGTGCCAGCCGATCCCCCAGGGAAAGAACTTTCTTT.

The CDR3 DNA follows: TGTGCCATCAGTGCTGTACAGGCGAACACTGAAGCTTTCTTT. Its translation is CAISAVQANTEAFF. The chain couples TRBV10-3 to TRBJ1-1, with D possibly matching TRBD1 (5 bases). Trimming removed 4 bases from V and 1 base from J, with 10 bases in between. The CDR3 has 14 amino acids. Per the germline V gene, CDR1 is ENHRY and CDR2 is SYGVKD.

This rearrangement joins TRBV28 to TRBJ1-5; the D is unclear. The length of the CDR3 is 17 residues. V lost 5 bases to trimming and J lost 1 base, with 18 bases between them. Germline V gene sequence: CDR1 MDHEN, CDR2 SYDVKM. The CDR3 sequence is CASSTPERSPSNQPQHF. The CDR3 region has the DNA TGTGCCAGCAGTACTCCCGAGAGGTCCCCGAGCAATCAGCCCCAGCATTTT.

The chain couples TRBV11-2 to TRBJ1-1; D is perhaps TRBD1 (5 bases). V lost 5 bases to trimming and J lost 11 bases, with 30 bases between them. CDR3 length equals 17 residues. Per the germline V gene, CDR1 is SGHAT and CDR2 is FQNNGV. As DNA, the CDR3 is TGTGCCAGCAGCGTCGTATTGGGCAGGGATGAGAGTAAAACGGCTTTCTTT. This translates into CASSVVLGRDESKTAFF. The full variable domain, with the rest looked up from reference TRBV11-2 and TRBJ1-1, is EAGVAQSPRYKIIEKRQSVAFWCNPISGHATLYWYQQILGQGPKLLIQFQNNGVVDDSQLPKDRFSAERLKGVDSTLKIQPAKLEDSAVYLCASSVVLGRDESKTAFFGQGTRLTVV.

The rearrangement links TRBV14 to TRBJ1-1, with D tentatively TRBD1 (5 bases). V lost 4 bases to trimming and J lost 5 bases, with 26 bases between them. This CDR3 spans 18 amino acids. Germline V gives CDR1 SGHDN, CDR2 FVKESK. The CDR3 DNA follows: TGTGCCAGCAGCCTCTACCTGGGGGGGAGTGGAAGGGAAACTGAAGCTTTCTTT. Protein: CASSLYLGGSGRETEAFF.